These 6 T cell receptor beta chains originate from one sample sequenced in a study of cytomegalovirus exposure and HLA in healthy donors. The PCR had 60 Vbeta and 13 Jbeta primers. Here immunoSEQ multiplex PCR was the method, and the copy in TCRdb shows in-frame clones only, minus some. There are under 100,000 clones in the sample; about three quarters occur only once, and around 15% lies in the top ten. Specimen: PBMCs. These TCRs come from a woman in her forties or fifties in good health and CMV-seropositive.

The CDR3 loop is CASSIGTQETQYF. The CDR3, as DNA: TGTGCCAGTAGTATCGGGACTCAAGAGACCCAGTACTTC. This chain links TRBV19 with TRBJ2-5, with a tentative D call TRBD2 (6 bases). CDR1 is LNHDA and CDR2 is SQIVND in the germline V gene (reference sequence). The length of the CDR3 is 13 residues. The V and J ends lost 3 bases and 2 bases respectively, with 7 bases between them.

V is TRBV28 and J is TRBJ1-1; 11 positions agree with TRBD1. V trimming: 6 bases; J trimming: 5 bases; junction bases outside the gene matches: 2. This CDR3 spans 13 amino acids. The germline V gene has CDR1 MDHEN and CDR2 SYDVKM. The CDR3 DNA reads as TGTGCCAGCAGGGGACAGGGGGGGACTGAAGCTTTCTTT. Amino acids: CASRGQGGTEAFF. Supplemented by reference TRBV28 and TRBJ1-1, the full variable domain reads DVKVTQSSRYLVKRTGEKVFLECVQDMDHENMFWYRQDPGLGLRLIYFSYDVKMKEKGDIPEGYSVSREKKERFSLILESASTNQTSMYLCASRGQGGTEAFFGQGTRLTVV.

This chain connects TRBV19 to TRBJ2-1; TRBD2 matches at 7 bases. Germline V gives CDR1 LNHDA, CDR2 SQIVND (reference sequence). The junction had 3 bases not matched to a gene; V was cut back by 9 bases and J by 4 bases. The CDR3 has 12 amino acids. The DNA for the CDR3 is TGTGCCAGCCGGGAGGCGTACAATGAGCAGTTCTTC. Translation gives CASREAYNEQFF.

A few counts support this clone. The chain joins TRBV5-1 to TRBJ2-1; no clear D gene. The length of the CDR3 is 15 residues. Germline V CDR1 and CDR2: SGHRS, YFSETQ. V lost 5 bases and J lost 2, with 14 bases in between. The CDR3 DNA reads as TGCGCCAGCAGGAATGCCCTAGGTCCCTACAATGAGCAGTTCTTC. This codes for CASRNALGPYNEQFF.

The J gene is TRBJ1-1, the V gene TRBV19; TRBD1 matches 10 bases. The V gene's germline CDR1 is LNHDA and CDR2 SQIVND (reference sequence). V dropped 5 bases and J dropped 6; count of bases not matched to a gene: 9. The CDR3 is 15 residues long. CDR3 DNA: TGTGCCAGTAGTTCCTTCCCCGGGACAGGGGCTGAAGCTTTCTTT. Its protein is CASSSFPGTGAEAFF.

The V call is TRBV28, the J call TRBJ1-4; D is unresolved. V lost 7 bases and J lost 0, with 18 bases in between. Germline V gene lookup returns CDR1 MDHEN and CDR2 SYDVKM. The CDR3 consists of 17 residues. CDR3 coding DNA: TGTGCCAGCAATCATCCGTACAGTGCTGCAACTAATGAAAAACTGTTTTTT. It yields the protein CASNHPYSAATNEKLFF.